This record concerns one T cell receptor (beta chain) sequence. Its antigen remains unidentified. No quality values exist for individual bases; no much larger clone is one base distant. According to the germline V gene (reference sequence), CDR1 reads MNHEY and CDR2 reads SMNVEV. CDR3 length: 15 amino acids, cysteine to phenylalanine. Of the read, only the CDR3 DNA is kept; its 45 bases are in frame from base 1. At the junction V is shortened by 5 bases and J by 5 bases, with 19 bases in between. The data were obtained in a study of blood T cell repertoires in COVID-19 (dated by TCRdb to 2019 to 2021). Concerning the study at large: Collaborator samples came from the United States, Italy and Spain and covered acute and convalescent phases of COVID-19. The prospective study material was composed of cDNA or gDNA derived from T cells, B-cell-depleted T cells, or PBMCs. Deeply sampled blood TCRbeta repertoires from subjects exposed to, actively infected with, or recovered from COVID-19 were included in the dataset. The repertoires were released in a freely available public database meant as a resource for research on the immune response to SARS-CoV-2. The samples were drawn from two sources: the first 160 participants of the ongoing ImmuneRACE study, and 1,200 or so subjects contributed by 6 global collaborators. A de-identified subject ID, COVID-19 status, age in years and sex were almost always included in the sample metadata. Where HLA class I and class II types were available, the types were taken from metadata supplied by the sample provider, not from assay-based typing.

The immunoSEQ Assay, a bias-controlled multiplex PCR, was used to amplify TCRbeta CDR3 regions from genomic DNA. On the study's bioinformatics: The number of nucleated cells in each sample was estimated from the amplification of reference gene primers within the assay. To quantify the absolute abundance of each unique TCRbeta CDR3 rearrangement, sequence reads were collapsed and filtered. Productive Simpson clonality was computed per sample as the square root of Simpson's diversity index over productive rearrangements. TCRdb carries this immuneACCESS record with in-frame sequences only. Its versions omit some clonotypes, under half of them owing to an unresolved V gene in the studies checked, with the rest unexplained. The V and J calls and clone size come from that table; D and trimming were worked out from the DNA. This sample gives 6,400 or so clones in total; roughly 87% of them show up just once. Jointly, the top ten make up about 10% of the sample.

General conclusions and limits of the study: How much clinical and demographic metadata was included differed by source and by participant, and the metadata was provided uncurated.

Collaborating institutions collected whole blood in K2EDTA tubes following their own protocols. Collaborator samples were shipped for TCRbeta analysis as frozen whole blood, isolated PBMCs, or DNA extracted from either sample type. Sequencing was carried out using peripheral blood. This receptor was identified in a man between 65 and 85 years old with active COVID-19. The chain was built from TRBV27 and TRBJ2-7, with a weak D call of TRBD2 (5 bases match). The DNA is TGTGCCAGCAGTGCCAGTACGAGGGATTCGAACGAGCAGTACTTC. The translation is CASSASTRDSNEQYF.